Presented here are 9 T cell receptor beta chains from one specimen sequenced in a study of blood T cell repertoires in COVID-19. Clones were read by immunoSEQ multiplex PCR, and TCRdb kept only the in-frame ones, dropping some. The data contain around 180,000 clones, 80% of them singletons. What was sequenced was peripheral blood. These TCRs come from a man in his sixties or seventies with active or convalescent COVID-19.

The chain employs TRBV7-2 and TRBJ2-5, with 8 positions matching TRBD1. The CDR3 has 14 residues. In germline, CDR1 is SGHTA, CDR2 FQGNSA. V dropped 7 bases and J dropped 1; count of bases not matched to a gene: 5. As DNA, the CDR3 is TGTGCCAGCAACCTACAGGGGGTCCAAGAGACCCAGTACTTC. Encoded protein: CASNLQGVQETQYF.

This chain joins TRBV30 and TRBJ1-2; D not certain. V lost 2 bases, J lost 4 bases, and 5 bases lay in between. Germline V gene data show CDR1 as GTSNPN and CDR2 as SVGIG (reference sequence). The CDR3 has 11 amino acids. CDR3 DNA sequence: TGTGCCTGGAGTTGGGCCTATGGCTACACCTTC. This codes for CAWSWAYGYTF.

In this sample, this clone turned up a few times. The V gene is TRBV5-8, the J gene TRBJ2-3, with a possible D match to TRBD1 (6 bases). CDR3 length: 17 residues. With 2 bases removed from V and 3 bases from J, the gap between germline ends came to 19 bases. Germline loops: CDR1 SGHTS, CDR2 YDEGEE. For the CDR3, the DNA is TGTGCCAGCAGCTTTTGGGTGACAGGCAGAGGGACAGATACGCAGTATTTT. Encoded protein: CASSFWVTGRGTDTQYF. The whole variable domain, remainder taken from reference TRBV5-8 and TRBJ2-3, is EAGVTQSPTHLIKTRGQQATLRCSPISGHTSVYWYQQALGLGLQFLLWYDEGEERNRGNFPPRFSGRQFPNYSSELNVNALELEDSALYLCASSFWVTGRGTDTQYFGPGTRLTVL.

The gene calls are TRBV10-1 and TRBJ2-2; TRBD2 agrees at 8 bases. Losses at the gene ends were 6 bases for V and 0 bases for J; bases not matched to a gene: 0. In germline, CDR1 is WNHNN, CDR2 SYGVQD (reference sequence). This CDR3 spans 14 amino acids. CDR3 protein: CASRAGANTGELFF. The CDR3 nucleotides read TGCGCCAGCAGAGCGGGGGCGAACACCGGGGAGCTGTTTTTT.

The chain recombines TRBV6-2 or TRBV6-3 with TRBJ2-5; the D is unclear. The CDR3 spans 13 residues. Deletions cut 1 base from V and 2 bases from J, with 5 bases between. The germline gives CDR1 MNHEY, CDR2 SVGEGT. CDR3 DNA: TGTGCCAGCAGTTACTGGAGTCAAGAGACCCAGTACTTC. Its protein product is CASSYWSQETQYF.

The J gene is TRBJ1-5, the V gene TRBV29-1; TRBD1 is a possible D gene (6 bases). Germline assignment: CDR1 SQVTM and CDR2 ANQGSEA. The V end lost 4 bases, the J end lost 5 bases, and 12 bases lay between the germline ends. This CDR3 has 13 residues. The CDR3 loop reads CSVGQGQDQPQHF. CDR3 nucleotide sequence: TGCAGCGTTGGGCAGGGGCAGGATCAGCCCCAGCATTTT.

The CDR3 bases are TGTGCCAGCAGCTCGCGGGGTCGAGAGACCCAGTACTTC. It yields the protein CASSSRGRETQYF. This chain links TRBV7-9 with TRBJ2-5, with D possibly being TRBD2 (6 bases). The CDR3 has 13 residues. Trimming took off 4 bases at V and 4 bases at J, with 10 bases between the two ends. Germline CDR1 and CDR2: SEHNR and FQNEAQ (reference sequence).

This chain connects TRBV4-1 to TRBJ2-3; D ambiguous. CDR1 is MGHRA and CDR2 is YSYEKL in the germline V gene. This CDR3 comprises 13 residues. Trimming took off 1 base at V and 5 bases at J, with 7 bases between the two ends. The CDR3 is CASSQGPGDTQYF. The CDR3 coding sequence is TGCGCCAGCAGCCAAGGGCCGGGAGATACGCAGTATTTT.

The CDR3 protein is CASSQDYPPYEQYF. CDR3 nucleotides: TGCGCCAGCAGCCAAGATTATCCCCCCTACGAGCAGTACTTC. V is TRBV4-1 and J is TRBJ2-7; no clear D gene. Trimming left V 0 bases short and J 2 bases short, with 8 bases between. CDR1 and CDR2 (germline): MGHRA, YSYEKL. The CDR3 consists of 14 residues.